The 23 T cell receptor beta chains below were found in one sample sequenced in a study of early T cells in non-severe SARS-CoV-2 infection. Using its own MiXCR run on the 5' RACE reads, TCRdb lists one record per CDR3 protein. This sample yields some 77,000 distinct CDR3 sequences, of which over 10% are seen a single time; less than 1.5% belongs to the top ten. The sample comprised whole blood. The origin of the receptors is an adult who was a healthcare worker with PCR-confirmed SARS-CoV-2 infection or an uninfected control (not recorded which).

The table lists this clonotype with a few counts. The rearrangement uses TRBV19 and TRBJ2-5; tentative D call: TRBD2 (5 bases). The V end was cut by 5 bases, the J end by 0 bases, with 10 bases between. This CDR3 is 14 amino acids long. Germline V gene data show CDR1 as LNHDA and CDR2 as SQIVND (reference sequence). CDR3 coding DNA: TGTGCCAGTAGTGCGCGGGCTTACCAAGAGACCCAGTACTTC. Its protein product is CASSARAYQETQYF.

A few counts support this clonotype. Here the CDR3 reads CASSPKTGHYEQYF. As DNA, the CDR3 is TGTGCCAGCAGCCCCAAGACGGGTCATTACGAGCAGTACTTC. The chain employs TRBV5-4 and TRBJ2-7; the D is unclear. V lost 4 bases to trimming and J lost 4 bases, with 15 bases between them. The germline V gene has CDR1 SGHNT and CDR2 YYREEE (reference sequence). The CDR3 covers 14 residues.

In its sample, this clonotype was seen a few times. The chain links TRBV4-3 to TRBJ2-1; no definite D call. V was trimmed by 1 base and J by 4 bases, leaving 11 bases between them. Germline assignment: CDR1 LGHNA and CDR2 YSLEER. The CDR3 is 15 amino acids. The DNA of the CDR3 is TGCGCCAGCAGCCAAGCTTCGCAGGTATACAATGAGCAGTTCTTC. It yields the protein CASSQASQVYNEQFF.

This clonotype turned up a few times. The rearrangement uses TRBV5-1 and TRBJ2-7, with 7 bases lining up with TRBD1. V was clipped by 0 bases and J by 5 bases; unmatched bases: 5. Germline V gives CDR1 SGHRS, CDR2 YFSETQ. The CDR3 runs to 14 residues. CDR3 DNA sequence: TGCGCCAGCAGCTTGGTGACAGGGCTCAACGAGCAGTACTTC. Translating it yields CASSLVTGLNEQYF.

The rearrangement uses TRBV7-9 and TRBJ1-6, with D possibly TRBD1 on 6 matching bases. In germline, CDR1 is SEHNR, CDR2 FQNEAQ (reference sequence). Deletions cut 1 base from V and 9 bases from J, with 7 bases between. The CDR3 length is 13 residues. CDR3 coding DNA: TGTGCCAGCAGCTTAGACAGGGCTTCACCCCTCCACTTT. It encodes CASSLDRASPLHF.

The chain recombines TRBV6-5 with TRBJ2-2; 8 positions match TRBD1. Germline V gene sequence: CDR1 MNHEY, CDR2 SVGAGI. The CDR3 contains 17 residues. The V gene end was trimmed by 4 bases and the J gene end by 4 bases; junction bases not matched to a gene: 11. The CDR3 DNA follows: TGTGCCAGCAGTTGGACAGGGTCTAAATCTCGCACCGGGGAGCTGTTTTTT. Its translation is CASSWTGSKSRTGELFF.

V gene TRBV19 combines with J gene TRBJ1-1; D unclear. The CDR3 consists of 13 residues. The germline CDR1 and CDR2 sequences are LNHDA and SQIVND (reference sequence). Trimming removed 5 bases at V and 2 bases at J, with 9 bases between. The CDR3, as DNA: TGTGCCAGTAGTCCTGGCAGAAACACTGAAGCTTTCTTT. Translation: CASSPGRNTEAFF.

Here the CDR3 reads CASSLRENYGYTF. The CDR3 bases are TGTGCCAGCAGTTTAAGGGAAAACTATGGCTACACCTTC. V usage is TRBV12-3 or TRBV12-4 and J usage is TRBJ1-2, with no clear D. This CDR3 has 13 residues. Trimming cost V 2 bases and J 2 bases, with 6 bases left between them.

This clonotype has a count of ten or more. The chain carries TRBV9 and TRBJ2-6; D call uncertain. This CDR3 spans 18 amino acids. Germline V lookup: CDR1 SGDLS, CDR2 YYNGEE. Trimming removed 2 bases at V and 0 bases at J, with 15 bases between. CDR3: CASSVTDGRYSGANVLTF. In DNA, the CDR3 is TGTGCCAGCAGCGTCACGGACGGCCGATACTCTGGGGCCAACGTCCTGACTTTC. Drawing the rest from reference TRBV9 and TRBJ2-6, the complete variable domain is DSGVTQTPKHLITATGQRVTLRCSPRSGDLSVYWYQQSLDQGLQFLIQYYNGEERAKGNILERFSAQQFPDLHSELNLSSLELGDSALYFCASSVTDGRYSGANVLTFGAGSRLTVL.

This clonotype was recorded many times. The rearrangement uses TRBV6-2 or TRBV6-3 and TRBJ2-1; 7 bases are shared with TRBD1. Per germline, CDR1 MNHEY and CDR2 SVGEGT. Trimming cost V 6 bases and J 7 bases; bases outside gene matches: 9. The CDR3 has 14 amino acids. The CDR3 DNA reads TGTGCCAGCAGGCCGCAGGGGGTCCAGAATGAGCAGTTCTTC. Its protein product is CASRPQGVQNEQFF.

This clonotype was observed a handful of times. This chain's CDR3 is CASSLGTENTEAFF. For the CDR3, the DNA is TGTGCCAGCAGTTTGGGGACGGAAAACACTGAAGCTTTCTTT. This chain joins TRBV28 and TRBJ1-1; tentative D call: TRBD1 (5 bases). Germline V gene data show CDR1 as MDHEN and CDR2 as SYDVKM. The V gene lost 3 bases and the J gene lost 2 bases, with 10 bases spanning the gap. The CDR3 covers 14 residues.

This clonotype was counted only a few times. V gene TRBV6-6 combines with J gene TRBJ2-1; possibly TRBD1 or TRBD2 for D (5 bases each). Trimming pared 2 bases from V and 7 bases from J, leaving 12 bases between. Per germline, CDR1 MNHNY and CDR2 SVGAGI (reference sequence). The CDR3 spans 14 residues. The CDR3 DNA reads TGTGCCAGCAGTTACCTGGGACGGAATAATGAGCAGTTCTTC. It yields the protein CASSYLGRNNEQFF.

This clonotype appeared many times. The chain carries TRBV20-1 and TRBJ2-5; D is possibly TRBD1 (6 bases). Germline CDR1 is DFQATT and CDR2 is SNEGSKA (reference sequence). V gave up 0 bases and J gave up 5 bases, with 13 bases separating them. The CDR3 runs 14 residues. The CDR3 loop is CSARDQGIGETQYF. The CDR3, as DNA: TGCAGTGCTAGAGATCAGGGGATCGGGGAGACCCAGTACTTC.

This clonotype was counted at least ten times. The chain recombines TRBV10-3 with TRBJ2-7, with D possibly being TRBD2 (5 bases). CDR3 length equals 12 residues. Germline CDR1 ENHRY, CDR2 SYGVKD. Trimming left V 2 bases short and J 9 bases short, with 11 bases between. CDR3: CAISEGSGGQYF. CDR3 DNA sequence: TGTGCCATCAGTGAGGGGAGTGGTGGGCAGTACTTC.

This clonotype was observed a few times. CDR3 sequence reads: CASREGIGLTHGGYTF. In DNA form, the CDR3 reads TGTGCCAGTAGGGAGGGCATCGGATTGACCCACGGTGGCTACACCTTC. This chain connects TRBV19 to TRBJ1-2, with D unresolved. The CDR3 runs to 16 residues. V lost 6 bases and J lost 7, with 24 bases in between. The germline CDR1 and CDR2 sequences are LNHDA and SQIVND (reference sequence).

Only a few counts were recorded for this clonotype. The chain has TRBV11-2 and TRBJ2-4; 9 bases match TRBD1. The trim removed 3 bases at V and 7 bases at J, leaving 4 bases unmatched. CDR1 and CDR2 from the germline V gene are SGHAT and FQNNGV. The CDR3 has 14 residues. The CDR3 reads CASSLGQGANIQYF. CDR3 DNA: TGTGCCAGCAGCTTGGGACAGGGCGCGAACATTCAGTACTTC. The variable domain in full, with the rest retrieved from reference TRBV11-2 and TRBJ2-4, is EAGVAQSPRYKIIEKRQSVAFWCNPISGHATLYWYQQILGQGPKLLIQFQNNGVVDDSQLPKDRFSAERLKGVDSTLKIQPAKLEDSAVYLCASSLGQGANIQYFGAGTRLSVL.

CDR3 bases: TGTGCCAGCAGCTCGGGGCCCCGACCCTACGAGCAGTACTTC. Translation: CASSSGPRPYEQYF. The rearrangement uses TRBV5-6 and TRBJ2-7, with D perhaps assigned TRBD1 or TRBD2 (5 bases each). CDR1 SGHDT and CDR2 YYEEEE come from the germline V gene. Trimming took 3 bases from V and 2 from J, leaving 12 bases between them. CDR3 length: 14 amino acids.

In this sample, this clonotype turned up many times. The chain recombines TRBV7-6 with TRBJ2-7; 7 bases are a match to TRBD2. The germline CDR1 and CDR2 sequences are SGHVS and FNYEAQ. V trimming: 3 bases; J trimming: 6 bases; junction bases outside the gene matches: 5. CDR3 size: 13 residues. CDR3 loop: CASSFGGSAEQYF. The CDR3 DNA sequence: TGTGCCAGCAGCTTCGGCGGGAGTGCCGAGCAGTACTTC.

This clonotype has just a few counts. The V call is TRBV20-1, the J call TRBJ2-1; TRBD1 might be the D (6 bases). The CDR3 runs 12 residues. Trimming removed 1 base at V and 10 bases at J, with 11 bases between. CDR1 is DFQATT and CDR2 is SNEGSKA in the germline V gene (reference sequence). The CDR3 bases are TGCAGTGCTAGAGCCCCAGGGGCCGAGCAGTTCTTC. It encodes CSARAPGAEQFF.

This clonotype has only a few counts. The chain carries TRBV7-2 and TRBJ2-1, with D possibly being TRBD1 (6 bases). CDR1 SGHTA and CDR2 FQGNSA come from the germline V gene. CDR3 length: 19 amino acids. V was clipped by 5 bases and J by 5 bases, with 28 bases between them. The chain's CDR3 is CASSNPYPTGPQGHNEQFF. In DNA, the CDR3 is TGTGCCAGCAGCAACCCTTATCCGACAGGCCCACAAGGCCACAATGAGCAGTTCTTC.

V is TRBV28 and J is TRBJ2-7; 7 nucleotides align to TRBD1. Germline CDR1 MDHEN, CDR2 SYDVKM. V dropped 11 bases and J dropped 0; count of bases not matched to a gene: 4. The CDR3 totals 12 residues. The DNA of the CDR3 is TGTGCCTGCTGGGACAGCTCCTACGAGCAGTACTTC. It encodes CACWDSSYEQYF.

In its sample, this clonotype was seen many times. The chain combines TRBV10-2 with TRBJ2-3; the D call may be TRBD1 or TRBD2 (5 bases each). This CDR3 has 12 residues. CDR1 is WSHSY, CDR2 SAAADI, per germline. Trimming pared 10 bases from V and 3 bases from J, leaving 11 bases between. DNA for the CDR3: TGCGCCACCAGGGACGTGACAGATACGCAGTATTTT. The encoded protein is CATRDVTDTQYF.

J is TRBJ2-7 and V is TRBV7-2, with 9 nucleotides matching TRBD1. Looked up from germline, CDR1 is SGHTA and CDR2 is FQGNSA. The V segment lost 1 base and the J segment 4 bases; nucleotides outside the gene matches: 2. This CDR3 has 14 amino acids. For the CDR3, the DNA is TGTGCCAGCAGCTTAGGGACAGGGGAATACGAGCAGTACTTC. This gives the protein CASSLGTGEYEQYF.